The 15 T cell receptor beta chains reported below all come from one sample, sequenced in a study of T-cell reconstitution after alpha-beta-depleted transplantation in children. TCRbeta library construction was performed incorporating unique molecular identifiers. TCRdb re-derived calls from the PCR reads in MiXCR, one entry per CDR3 protein. The sample contains 120,000 to 150,000 distinct CDR3 sequences, around 8.5% of which appear only once. Sequences were derived from PBMCs, mostly from graft donor cells, sampled 180 days after TCRalphabeta/CD19-depleted stem cell transplant. These receptors were taken from a female patient under 10 years old who had a stem cell transplant for congenital amegakaryocytic thrombocytopenia, so the T cells may come from the graft donor.

This clonotype was detected many times. The chain has TRBV28 and TRBJ2-7, with 8 bases lining up with TRBD1. Per germline, CDR1 MDHEN and CDR2 SYDVKM. This CDR3 has 16 amino acids. Trimming removed 4 bases from V and 4 bases from J; junction bases left unmatched: 12. The CDR3 loop is CASSSRTGQGGYEQYF. The CDR3 DNA sequence: TGTGCCAGCAGTTCTCGTACCGGACAGGGCGGATACGAGCAGTACTTC. Combining the CDR3 with reference TRBV28 and TRBJ2-7 gives the whole variable domain DVKVTQSSRYLVKRTGEKVFLECVQDMDHENMFWYRQDPGLGLRLIYFSYDVKMKEKGDIPEGYSVSREKKERFSLILESASTNQTSMYLCASSSRTGQGGYEQYFGPGTRLTVT.

V and J are TRBV5-1 and TRBJ1-1, with a possible D match to TRBD1 (5 bases). The V gene's germline CDR1 is SGHRS and CDR2 YFSETQ. V gave up 4 bases and J gave up 5 bases, with 18 bases separating them. This CDR3 spans 15 amino acids. CDR3 nucleotides: TGCGCCAGCAGCACTTCCCTCAGGGAAGGGACTGAAGCTTTCTTT. Protein product: CASSTSLREGTEAFF.

This chain connects TRBV9 to TRBJ2-5; no definite D call. Germline V CDR1 and CDR2: SGDLS, YYNGEE. The germline V and J ends were trimmed by 0 bases and 5 bases, with 14 bases remaining between them. This CDR3 comprises 15 residues. CDR3 sequence (DNA): TGTGCCAGCAGCGTAGCCACTTCAATCGGGGAGACCCAGTACTTC. Protein product: CASSVATSIGETQYF.

This clonotype was seen repeatedly, ten times or more. The chain is built from TRBV12-3 or TRBV12-4 and TRBJ1-1; no firm D call. The ends were cut back, 7 bases at V and 4 bases at J, with 10 bases in the middle. The CDR3 totals 12 residues. The CDR3 bases are TGTGCCAGCACCTCTGGGGTCACTGAAGCTTTCTTT. Amino acid sequence: CASTSGVTEAFF.

This clonotype was recorded many times. The rearrangement joins TRBV25-1 to TRBJ2-5, with a weak D call TRBD1 (5 bases). Germline CDR1 reads MGHDK; CDR2 reads SYGVNS. The CDR3 totals 15 residues. Trimming stripped 2 bases from V and 5 bases from J, with 15 bases between. The CDR3 DNA sequence: TGTGCCAGCAGTGAAATACGGTTGGGGCACGAGACCCAGTACTTC. This sequence encodes CASSEIRLGHETQYF.

The chain couples TRBV7-2 to TRBJ2-2; 11 positions match TRBD2. V was pared by 0 bases and J by 4 bases, with 16 bases of the junction left unmatched. The CDR3 runs to 21 residues. Germline V gene data show CDR1 as SGHTA and CDR2 as FQGNSA. CDR3 coding DNA: TGTGCCAGCAGCTTAGCGGTGGGGTCGGTCGGTAGCGGGAGGGTCACCGGGGAGCTGTTTTTT. Protein product: CASSLAVGSVGSGRVTGELFF.

This clonotype came up many times. V is TRBV10-3 and J is TRBJ2-7, with 9 positions matching TRBD1. This CDR3 is built from 13 residues. V gave up 7 bases and J gave up 4 bases; unmatched junction bases: 5. CDR1 is ENHRY, CDR2 SYGVKD, per germline. The CDR3 here is CAINRDRDYEQYF. For the CDR3, the DNA is TGTGCCATCAACCGGGACAGGGATTACGAGCAGTACTTC.

This clonotype was observed many times. V is TRBV5-1 and J is TRBJ2-7, with 12 nucleotides matching TRBD2. Germline loops: CDR1 SGHRS, CDR2 YFSETQ. Trimming at V came to 3 bases and at J to 2 bases, leaving 3 bases not matched to a gene. The CDR3 consists of 15 residues. Here the CDR3 DNA reads TGCGCCAGCAGCTACCGACTAGCGGGAGCCTACGAGCAGTACTTC. It specifies CASSYRLAGAYEQYF. Full variable domain (missing parts from reference TRBV5-1 and TRBJ2-7): KAGVTQTPRYLIKTRGQQVTLSCSPISGHRSVSWYQQTPGQGLQFLFEYFSETQRNKGNFPGRFSGRQFSNSRSEMNVSTLELGDSALYLCASSYRLAGAYEQYFGPGTRLTVT.

This clonotype has at least ten counts. The chain carries TRBV5-1 and TRBJ2-2; no reliable D call. CDR1 is SGHRS and CDR2 is YFSETQ in the germline V gene. CDR3 size: 15 residues. The germline V and J ends were trimmed by 1 base and 6 bases, with 13 bases remaining between them. The CDR3 loop is CASSLSIGRAGELFF. The DNA of the CDR3 is TGCGCCAGCAGCTTGTCAATAGGTAGAGCCGGGGAGCTGTTTTTT.

The chain employs TRBV7-8 and TRBJ2-1; the D is unclear. Per germline, CDR1 SGHVS and CDR2 FQNEAQ. Trimming stripped 1 base from V and 12 bases from J, with 13 bases between. This CDR3 spans 13 amino acids. This chain's CDR3 is CASSLVDWTGQFF. CDR3 nucleotides: TGTGCCAGCAGCTTAGTCGACTGGACGGGGCAGTTCTTC.

This clonotype was counted ten times or more. The V and J genes are TRBV28 and TRBJ2-5, with a possible D match to TRBD2 (6 bases). Germline V gene sequence: CDR1 MDHEN, CDR2 SYDVKM. Trimming took off 2 bases at V and 4 bases at J, with 14 bases between the two ends. The CDR3 totals 15 residues. The CDR3 bases are TGTGCCAGCAGTTTAACAGAATACGGGGGAGAGACCCAGTACTTC. It yields the protein CASSLTEYGGETQYF.

This clonotype has only a few counts. The chain has TRBV7-9 and TRBJ1-1; TRBD1 is a possible D gene (6 bases). The V end was cut by 5 bases, the J end by 8 bases, with 15 bases between. The CDR3 loop spans 13 amino acids. Per germline, CDR1 SEHNR and CDR2 FQNEAQ (reference sequence). CDR3 region: CASSVTGKKEAFF. The DNA for the CDR3 is TGTGCCAGCAGCGTAACAGGGAAGAAGGAAGCTTTCTTT.

V gene TRBV29-1 combines with J gene TRBJ1-2; D is uncertain. The V end was cut by 7 bases, the J end by 4 bases, with 28 bases between. The germline V gene encodes CDR1 SQVTM and CDR2 ANQGSEA. CDR3 length: 17 residues. The CDR3 spells CSAYTLDGVGMPYGYTF. CDR3 in DNA: TGCAGCGCCTACACCCTTGATGGTGTTGGTATGCCCTATGGCTACACCTTC.

This clonotype has only a few counts. The chain uses TRBV12-3 or TRBV12-4 and TRBJ1-5; D perhaps matches TRBD1 (6 bases). The CDR3 extends over 14 amino acids. V lost 8 bases to trimming and J lost 7 bases, with 18 bases between them. In DNA form, the CDR3 reads TGTGCCAGCGACCCGACCGGGGGGCTCCAGCCCCAGCATTTT. Its translation: CASDPTGGLQPQHF.

This clonotype was observed a handful of times. V gene TRBV4-3 combines with J gene TRBJ1-2, with D hard to call. This CDR3 spans 13 amino acids. V was cut by 0 bases and J by 5 bases, with 7 bases left in between. Germline V lookup: CDR1 LGHNA, CDR2 YSLEER. CDR3 region: CASSQDGNYGYTF. Written as DNA, the CDR3 is TGCGCCAGCAGCCAAGATGGGAATTATGGCTACACCTTC.